The entry that follows covers one TCR beta chain sequence. Its specificity is unknown. The sample belongs to a study of vaccination effects on CD4 cells after COVID-19. Profiling relied on immunoSEQ multiplex PCR, and the TCRdb table lists in-frame clones only, not all of them. The sample contains tens of thousands of clones, roughly four fifths of which appear only once. The CDR3 has 16 residues. Trimming removed 5 bases at V and 0 bases at J, with 11 bases between. Germline V gene sequence: CDR1 LNHDA, CDR2 SQIVND (reference sequence). A 10-day culture period preceded the isolation of CD4+ T cells. The vaccine given was either BNT162b2 or mRNA-1273, in two doses.

The genes are TRBV19 and TRBJ2-6; D gene uncertain. The material sequenced was CD4+ T cells from PBMCs cultured without peptide, taken after COVID-19 vaccination. The sequence came from a human donor who received a COVID-19 vaccine. CDR3 nucleotides: TGTGCCAGTAGTGAACAGATCCTCTCTGGGGCCAACGTCCTGACTTTC. As protein: CASSEQILSGANVLTF.